This entry describes one T cell receptor (beta chain). The junction and the germline gene differ at one end; a read error may be behind it. Healthy bone marrow donors made up the donor group. These data belong to a study of cytomegalovirus exposure and HLA in healthy donors. Germline CDR1 and CDR2: SEHNR and FQNEAQ (reference sequence). CDR3 length: 18 amino acids. The PCR ran on 60 Vbeta and 13 Jbeta primers. Profiling relied on immunoSEQ multiplex PCR, and the TCRdb table lists in-frame clones only, not all of them. Of about 170,000 clones listed, 73% were seen once; the top ten hold about 5%. The chain uses TRBV7-9 and TRBJ2-1; 7 bases are a match to TRBD2. Material: PBMCs. The sequence was obtained from a woman under 30 in good health and CMV-seropositive. Written as DNA, the CDR3 is TGTTCCAGCAGCTTAGATACCTGGGGGGGGAGATCCTACAATGAGCAGTTCTTC. It encodes CSSSLDTWGGRSYNEQFF.